This T cell receptor (beta chain) was identified during a study of T cell changes during pregnancy in multiple sclerosis (dated by TCRdb to between 2017 and 2020). Concerning the study at large: The study looked at changes in the T cell repertoire across pregnancy in women with multiple sclerosis.

Reading the germline V gene gives CDR1 SNHLY and CDR2 FYNNEI. V loses 6 bases, J loses 4 bases, and the germline ends lie 3 bases apart. CDR3 length: 10 amino acids, cysteine to phenylalanine. Left in the record is the CDR3 DNA by itself, 30 bases read in frame from the first base. Concerning this clone: The antigen this receptor binds is unknown. No base-level quality is on record; no much larger clone is a single base apart.

Library preparation was by the immunoSEQ multiplex PCR assay. Entries here come from immuneACCESS through TCRdb and include only in-frame sequences with V and J called. Some clones fail to appear in such tables; in the studies checked, an unresolved V gene covers under half of the shortfall, and the cause of the remainder is unknown. This sample lists tens of thousands of clones; roughly nine tenths were detected once. The ten largest clonotypes hold roughly 2.7% of the sample. This clonotype was sampled from a female donor in good health, enrolled as a control in a pregnancy study. Here the chain combines TRBV2 and TRBJ2-5; confidence is insufficient to name the D gene. The input for sequencing was peripheral blood, taken in the third trimester of pregnancy. The CDR3 protein is CASSGETQYF. The nucleotides read TGTGCCAGCAGCGGAGAGACCCAGTACTTC.